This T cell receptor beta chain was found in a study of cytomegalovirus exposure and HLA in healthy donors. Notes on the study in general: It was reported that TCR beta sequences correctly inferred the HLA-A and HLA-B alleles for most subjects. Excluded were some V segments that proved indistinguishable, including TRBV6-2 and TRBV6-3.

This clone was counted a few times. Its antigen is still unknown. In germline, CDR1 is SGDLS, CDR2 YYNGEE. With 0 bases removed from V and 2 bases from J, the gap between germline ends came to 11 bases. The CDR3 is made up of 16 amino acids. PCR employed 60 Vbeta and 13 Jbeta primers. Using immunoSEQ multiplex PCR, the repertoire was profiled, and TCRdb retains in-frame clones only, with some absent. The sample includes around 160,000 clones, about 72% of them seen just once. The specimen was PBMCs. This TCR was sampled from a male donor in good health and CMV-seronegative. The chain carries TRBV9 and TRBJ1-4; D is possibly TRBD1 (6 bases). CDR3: CASSVGRGWTNEKLFF. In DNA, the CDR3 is TGTGCCAGCAGCGTAGGAAGGGGGTGGACTAATGAAAAACTGTTTTTT.